This T cell receptor beta chain was sequenced for a study of T cell changes during pregnancy in multiple sclerosis. This clone has just a few counts. The method was immunoSEQ multiplex PCR; TCRdb's version includes in-frame clones alone and lacks a portion of them. Among fewer than 110,000 clones listed, 91% were seen once. V lost 6 bases and J 3 bases, leaving 18 bases between the germline ends. CDR1 is LNHDA and CDR2 is SQIVND in the germline V gene (reference sequence). The CDR3 has 15 residues. The sample consisted of peripheral blood, taken in the second trimester of pregnancy. V usage is TRBV19 and J usage is TRBJ2-7, with D tentatively TRBD2 (6 bases). This sequence originates from a female donor with multiple sclerosis, enrolled in a pregnancy study. DNA of the CDR3: TGTGCCAGTAGCCAAGGGACTCCTAGAAGCTACGAGCAGTACTTC. This gives the protein CASSQGTPRSYEQYF.